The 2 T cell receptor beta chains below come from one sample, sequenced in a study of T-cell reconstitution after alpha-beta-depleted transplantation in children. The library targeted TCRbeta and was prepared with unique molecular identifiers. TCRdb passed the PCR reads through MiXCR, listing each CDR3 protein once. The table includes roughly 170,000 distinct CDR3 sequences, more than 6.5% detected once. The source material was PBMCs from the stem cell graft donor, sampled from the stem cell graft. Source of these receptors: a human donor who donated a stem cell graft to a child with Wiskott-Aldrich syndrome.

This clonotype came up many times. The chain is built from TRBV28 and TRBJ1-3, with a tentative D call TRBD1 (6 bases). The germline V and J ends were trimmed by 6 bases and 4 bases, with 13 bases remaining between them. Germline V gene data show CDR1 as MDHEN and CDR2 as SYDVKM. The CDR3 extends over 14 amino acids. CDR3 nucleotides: TGTGCCAGCAGCCAAGGACAGCGAGGAAACACCATATATTTT. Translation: CASSQGQRGNTIYF. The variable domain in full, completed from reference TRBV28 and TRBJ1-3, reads DVKVTQSSRYLVKRTGEKVFLECVQDMDHENMFWYRQDPGLGLRLIYFSYDVKMKEKGDIPEGYSVSREKKERFSLILESASTNQTSMYLCASSQGQRGNTIYFGEGSWLTVV.

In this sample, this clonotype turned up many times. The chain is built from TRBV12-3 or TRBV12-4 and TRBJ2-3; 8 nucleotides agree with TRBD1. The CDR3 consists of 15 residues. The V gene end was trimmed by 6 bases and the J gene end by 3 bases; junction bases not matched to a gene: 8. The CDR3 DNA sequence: TGTGCCAGCAGCCCTGACAGGGGTAGAACAGATACGCAGTATTTT. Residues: CASSPDRGRTDTQYF.